The rows below give T cell receptor beta chains drawn from one sample of a study of blood T cell repertoires in COVID-19. Method: immunoSEQ multiplex PCR; TCRdb's copy keeps in-frame clones and lacks some. The table shows approximately 470,000 clones, with about 90% occurring only once. The specimen was PBMCs or T cells enriched from blood (not recorded which). Every receptor here comes from a woman between 18 and 29 years old who had recovered from COVID-19. CDR3s include the opening cysteine and the closing phenylalanine or tryptophan. A D gene is named only where the DNA matches it firmly. Rows may omit the clone size; those that give it use once, few, many or a size class.

>TRBD2|.|TRBJ2-5|TRBV29-1
TGCAGCGTCGGCCGACCCGGGACTAGCGGGGGAGGAGAGACCCAGTACTTC
CSVGRPGTSGGGETQYF
>.|.|TRBJ1-2|TRBV19
TGTGCCAGTAGTATAGATAGTAGGATTGCAGGGGGCTACACCTTC
CASSIDSRIAGGYTF
>TRBD2|once|TRBJ2-2|TRBV14
TGTGCCAGCAGCCCGGGACTAGCGGGGGCCAACACCGGGGAGCTGTTTTTT
CASSPGLAGANTGELFF
>TRBD2|.|TRBJ2-3|TRBV19
TGTGCCAGTAGTATGACTAGCAGCCTTACAGATACGCAGTATTTT
CASSMTSSLTDTQYF
>.|.|TRBJ1-1|TRBV28
TGTGCCAGCAGTTTAGGCGGAGGACCGCCGAACACTGAAGCTTTCTTT
CASSLGGGPPNTEAFF
>.|.|TRBJ1-1|TRBV11-3
TGTGCCAGCAGCTTAGGGGGAGGAAACACTGAAGCTTTCTTT
CASSLGGGNTEAFF
>.|.|TRBJ1-6|TRBV3-1/TRBV3-2
TGTGCCAGCAGCCCCCCGGGAAGCTCCTATAATTCACCCCTCCACTTT
CASSPPGSSYNSPLHF
>.|.|TRBJ1-4|TRBV5-5
TGTGCCAGCAGCCCTTCGGAGGGTAATGAAAAACTGTTTTTT
CASSPSEGNEKLFF
>.|.|TRBJ1-1|TRBV30
TGTGCCTGGAGTGAACGCCTAGGGGACACTGAAGCTTTCTTT
CAWSERLGDTEAFF
>TRBD1|.|TRBJ2-3|TRBV2
TGTGCCAGCATCTACAGGGGGCGAGCGGATACGCAGTATTTT
CASIYRGRADTQYF
>TRBD2|.|TRBJ2-2|TRBV19
TGTGCCAGTAGACGTGCGGGGGGCCCGAACACCGGGGAGCTGTTTTTT
CASRRAGGPNTGELFF
>.|.|TRBJ1-1|TRBV11-2
TGTGCCAGCAGCCAAGACAGAGCGAATGAAGCTTTCTTT
CASSQDRANEAFF
>.|once|TRBJ2-2|TRBV24-1
TGTGCCACCAGTGATGGTGGAGGGGTTAAGGGCGGGGAGCTGTTTTTT
CATSDGGGVKGGELFF
>.|few|TRBJ2-5|TRBV25-1
TGTGCCAGCAGTGATAGCAGGACTGGAGAGACCCAGTACTTC
CASSDSRTGETQYF
>.|.|TRBJ2-1|TRBV11-1
TGTGCCAGCAGCTTTGTCGGGGGTGAGCAGTTCTTC
CASSFVGGEQFF
>.|.|TRBJ2-2|TRBV5-4
TGTGCCAGCAGCCCCGGTAAAAGGGGGAACACCGGGGAGCTGTTTTTT
CASSPGKRGNTGELFF
>TRBD1|few|TRBJ1-2|TRBV3-1/TRBV3-2
TGTGCCAGCAGCCTAGGGGGCGATAACTATGGCTACACCTTC
CASSLGGDNYGYTF
>.|.|TRBJ2-1|TRBV6-5
TGTGCCAGCAGTTACGATCCCGAGTTGAATGAGCAGTTCTTC
CASSYDPELNEQFF
>.|.|TRBJ2-1|TRBV30
TGTGCTGGGCAGGAATCCCCCTACAATGAGCAGTTCTTC
CAGQESPYNEQFF
>TRBD1|.|TRBJ1-1|TRBV5-6
TGTGCCAGCAGCCTGGGACAGGGGAGTTGGGGAGCTTTCTTT
CASSLGQGSWGAFF
>.|.|TRBJ1-5|TRBV5-8
TGTGCCAGCAGCTTGGAGACAGGTAGCAATCAGCCCCAGCATTTT
CASSLETGSNQPQHF
>TRBD2|.|TRBJ2-1|TRBV7-3
TGTGCCAGCAGCTCGGTCTTAGCGGGGGGGCACGATGAGCAGTTCTTC
CASSSVLAGGHDEQFF
>TRBD1|.|TRBJ1-3|TRBV7-9
TGTGCCAGCAGCTTAAATCCCGGACAGGGGAGGAACACCATATATTTT
CASSLNPGQGRNTIYF
>TRBD1|.|TRBJ1-2|TRBV3-1/TRBV3-2
TGTGCCAGCAGCCCTACAGGGGGCGCAGGGGGCTACACCTTC
CASSPTGGAGGYTF
>.|.|TRBJ2-1|TRBV19
TGTGCCAGTAGTACACGGGGCTACAATGAGCAGTTCTTC
CASSTRGYNEQFF
>TRBD1|.|TRBJ2-7|TRBV20-1
TGCAGGGCCCAGGCAGGGGGCGAGCAGTACTTC
CRAQAGGEQYF
>TRBD1|few|TRBJ1-5|TRBV12-3/TRBV12-4
TGTGCCAGCAGCCTAGACAGGGATCAGCCCCAGCATTTT
CASSLDRDQPQHF
>TRBD1|.|TRBJ1-2|TRBV5-1
TGCGCCAGCAGCTTACAGGGACAGAACCTTAACTATGGCTACACCTTC
CASSLQGQNLNYGYTF
>TRBD1|few|TRBJ1-4|TRBV5-1
TGCGCCAGCAGCTTGGACAGGGGGCGAGAAAAACTGTTTTTT
CASSLDRGREKLFF
>.|.|TRBJ1-2|TRBV7-9
TGTGCCAGCAGCCCCCGCGGAGGGAGAAACGGCTACACCTTC
CASSPRGGRNGYTF
>.|.|TRBJ1-2|TRBV5-6
TGTGCCAGCAGCTTACAGACGTATAGGGGTGGCTACACCTTC
CASSLQTYRGGYTF
>.|.|TRBJ1-2|TRBV30
TGTGCCTGGAGTCCAAAACCGGGACAACCAATTAACTATGGCTACACCTTC
CAWSPKPGQPINYGYTF
>TRBD1|few|TRBJ2-7|TRBV2
TGTGCCAGCAGACTCTCCGGGGGGACAGGGTACAACGAGCAGTACTTC
CASRLSGGTGYNEQYF
>.|.|TRBJ1-1|TRBV7-9
TGTGCCAGCAGTTTGGTGGGGGCAGACACTGAAGCTTTCTTT
CASSLVGADTEAFF
>.|.|TRBJ2-1|TRBV12-3/TRBV12-4
TGTGCCAGCAGCCCTAGTACTGAGCAGTTCTTC
CASSPSTEQFF
>.|.|TRBJ2-3|TRBV11-3
TGTGCCAGCAGCTTAACGTTTTCAGAAACGCAGTATTTT
CASSLTFSETQYF
>TRBD2|.|TRBJ2-7|TRBV10-2
TGCGCCAGCAGTGAAAGGGCTAGCGGGGGTTCCTACGAGCAGTACTTC
CASSERASGGSYEQYF